This entry concerns a single T cell receptor (beta chain). The length of the CDR3 is 13 residues. Germline V gene lookup returns CDR1 LNHDA and CDR2 SQIVND (reference sequence). With 8 bases removed from V and 7 bases from J, the gap between germline ends came to 15 bases. This entry comes from a study of T cell changes during pregnancy in multiple sclerosis. Generated by immunoSEQ multiplex PCR, the TCRdb table keeps only in-frame clones and is missing some. This repertoire shows around 80,000 clones, roughly 95% found once; its top ten account for 1.1%. This chain links TRBV19 with TRBJ1-5; a weak D match, TRBD1 (5 bases). The sequence was collected from a female donor with multiple sclerosis, enrolled in a pregnancy study. The source was peripheral blood, collected in the second trimester of pregnancy. The CDR3 DNA follows: TGTGCCAGTCGCCCGGGGGGGGTCCAGCCCCAGCATTTT. Amino acids: CASRPGGVQPQHF.